The 14 T cell receptor beta chains below were found in one sample sequenced in a study of shared clonotypes between healthy human individuals. Libraries were prepared by immunoSEQ multiplex PCR; TCRdb keeps only in-frame clonotypes and omits some of them. This table has about 2.3 million clones, 93% appearing once. Sequencing was performed on naive CD4+ T cells from PBMCs. Noted subset: CD45RA+ positively selected. The receptors shown here come from a man younger than 35 in good health. Some clones in this sample may be carry-over from other donors' samples.

With regard to this clone: Other DNA sequences in this specimen translate into the identical CDR3. The J gene is TRBJ2-1, the V gene TRBV5-1, with D perhaps matching TRBD1 (6 bases). Germline lookup yields CDR1 SGHRS and CDR2 YFSETQ. V was cut by 2 bases and J by 4 bases, with 10 bases left in between. There are 14 residues in the CDR3. The CDR3 coding sequence is TGCGCCAGCAGCTTAGGTCAGGGGTACAATGAGCAGTTCTTC. Its protein is CASSLGQGYNEQFF.

The V gene is TRBV5-1, the J gene TRBJ2-5; 8 bases line up with TRBD2. Per germline, CDR1 SGHRS and CDR2 YFSETQ. V lost 3 bases, J lost 4 bases, and 11 bases stayed unmatched. The CDR3 extends over 16 amino acids. As DNA, the CDR3 is TGCGCCAGCAGCTCCCTTAGCGGGAATATCCCAGAGACCCAGTACTTC. Residues: CASSSLSGNIPETQYF.

The rearrangement uses TRBV5-1 and TRBJ1-1; D perhaps matches TRBD1 (6 bases). Germline V lookup: CDR1 SGHRS, CDR2 YFSETQ. There are 15 residues in the CDR3. V lost 4 bases, J lost 0 bases, and 13 bases lay in between. The CDR3 nucleotides are TGCGCCAGCAGCCCATTGGCAGGGGTGAACACTGAAGCTTTCTTT. Its translation: CASSPLAGVNTEAFF.

The chain links TRBV5-1 to TRBJ2-2, with D perhaps matching TRBD2 (5 bases). Germline V gene lookup returns CDR1 SGHRS and CDR2 YFSETQ. This CDR3 comprises 18 residues. Trimming removed 4 bases at V and 2 bases at J, with 21 bases between. As DNA, the CDR3 is TGCGCCAGCAGCACCGGGATCTTACCAATACTAAACACCGGGGAGCTGTTTTTT. Translated: CASSTGILPILNTGELFF.

The chain recombines TRBV10-2 with TRBJ2-7; 9 nucleotides agree with TRBD1. V was clipped by 3 bases and J by 2 bases; unmatched bases: 5. This CDR3 region has 15 residues. The germline CDR1 and CDR2 sequences are WSHSY and SAAADI. CDR3 sequence reads: CASSDVGTGTYEQYF. CDR3 DNA: TGCGCCAGCAGTGATGTCGGGACAGGGACCTACGAGCAGTACTTC.

This clone showed up just once. V is TRBV7-2 and J is TRBJ2-7; 9 bases fit TRBD1. V shed 1 base, J shed 4 bases, and the junction held 5 bases outside the gene matches. This CDR3 has 15 amino acids. Germline CDR1 SGHTA, CDR2 FQGNSA. The CDR3 loop is CASSLGGTGIYEQYF. Here the CDR3 DNA reads TGTGCCAGCAGCTTAGGTGGGACAGGGATTTACGAGCAGTACTTC.

CDR3 region: CASSERRTDYEQYF. The CDR3 coding sequence is TGTGCCAGCAGTGAACGCAGGACCGACTACGAGCAGTACTTC. The V and J genes are TRBV6-1 and TRBJ2-7; D is undetermined. Germline V gives CDR1 MNHNS, CDR2 SASEGT. This CDR3 spans 14 amino acids. The V end was cut by 2 bases, the J end by 3 bases, with 11 bases between.

This clone was picked up one time. The rearrangement joins TRBV9 to TRBJ2-7, with D possibly TRBD2 on 5 matching bases. The ends were cut back, 1 base at V and 2 bases at J, with 16 bases in the middle. Germline V gene data show CDR1 as SGDLS and CDR2 as YYNGEE. The CDR3 sequence is 16 residues long. DNA of the CDR3: TGTGCCAGCAGCGTAAGTGGGAGTCTTACAACCTACGAGCAGTACTTC. It encodes CASSVSGSLTTYEQYF.

A note on this clone: This same CDR3 is encoded by further DNA sequences in the sample. The chain combines TRBV5-6 with TRBJ1-2; TRBD1 might be the D (5 bases). Germline CDR1 and CDR2: SGHDT and YYEEEE. The V and J ends lost 4 bases and 4 bases respectively, with 8 bases between them. The CDR3 contains 12 residues. CDR3 region: CASSRGGYGYTF. The CDR3 DNA reads TGTGCCAGCAGCAGGGGTGGCTATGGCTACACCTTC.

This chain connects TRBV18 to TRBJ2-5; D is ambiguous. TRBJ2-7 matches the DNA end more closely, so the J call is doubtful. This CDR3 is 13 amino acids long. Germline V CDR1 and CDR2: KGHSH, LQKENI. Here the CDR3 reads CASSPQTGYEQYF. CDR3 nucleotides: TGTGCCAGCTCACCACAGACCGGGTACGAGCAGTACTTC.

This chain links TRBV15 with TRBJ2-6, with D perhaps matching TRBD1 (5 bases). Germline CDR1 and CDR2: LNHNV and YYDKDF (reference sequence). V lost 2 bases and J 0 bases, leaving 8 bases between the germline ends. This CDR3 has 16 residues. CDR3 bases: TGTGCCACCAGCAGACGACAGTTCTCTGGGGCCAACGTCCTGACTTTC. It specifies CATSRRQFSGANVLTF.

Here the CDR3 reads CASRLARTRTYEQYF. Written as DNA, the CDR3 is TGTGCAAGTCGCTTAGCGAGGACTAGAACCTACGAGCAGTACTTC. This chain joins TRBV12-2 and TRBJ2-7; the table assigns TRBD2, which was not confirmed against the DNA. TRBV12-2 has pseudogene status. The CDR3 sequence is 15 residues long.

The V call is TRBV28, the J call TRBJ2-7; 11 nucleotides line up with TRBD2. V dropped 5 bases and J dropped 3; count of bases not matched to a gene: 12. This CDR3 region has 17 residues. Germline V CDR1 and CDR2: MDHEN, SYDVKM. CDR3 in DNA: TGTGCCAGCAGTCGAATGGGACTAGCGGAACGACACTACGAGCAGTACTTC. Translated: CASSRMGLAERHYEQYF.

This chain connects TRBV5-1 to TRBJ2-1; possibly TRBD1 for D (6 bases). The CDR3 loop spans 16 amino acids. The V end was cut by 4 bases, the J end by 2 bases, with 16 bases between. Germline V gene lookup returns CDR1 SGHRS and CDR2 YFSETQ. Written as DNA, the CDR3 is TGCGCCAGCAGCCCAACAGGGAGCCGGCCCTACAATGAGCAGTTCTTC. Translation gives CASSPTGSRPYNEQFF.